This T cell receptor beta chain was documented in a study of beta chain features in type 1 diabetes. Study-wide results and limits: Overrepresentation of cells with high TCR expression could result from cDNA sequencing. More deletions and fewer insertions at VDJ junctions were seen in type 1 diabetes patients.

Each of the sorted populations had a purity greater than 95%. The J segment lost 12 bases and the V segment lost 1 base, leaving 5 bases of the junction unmatched. Germline-derived CDR1 and CDR2 are MNHNS and SASEGT. The CDR3 is 13 residues long. Investigators reverse transcribed all isolated RNA, so they sequenced expressed TCRB transcripts. There were around 3.5 million reads on average in the naive, central memory and regulatory T cell samples. The method was immunoSEQ multiplex PCR; TCRdb's version includes in-frame clones alone and lacks a portion of them. The table lists under 900,000 clones, 17% of them singletons. A note on this clone: Its antigen is not identified.

The origin of this receptor is a woman aged 18-30 years in good health. The V call is TRBV6-1, the J call TRBJ2-1; TRBD2 matches 8 bases. Sample: naive CD4+ T cells from blood. CDR3 residues: CASSEVAGGVQFF. The CDR3 bases are TGTGCCAGCAGTGAAGTGGCGGGAGGCGTGCAGTTCTTC.